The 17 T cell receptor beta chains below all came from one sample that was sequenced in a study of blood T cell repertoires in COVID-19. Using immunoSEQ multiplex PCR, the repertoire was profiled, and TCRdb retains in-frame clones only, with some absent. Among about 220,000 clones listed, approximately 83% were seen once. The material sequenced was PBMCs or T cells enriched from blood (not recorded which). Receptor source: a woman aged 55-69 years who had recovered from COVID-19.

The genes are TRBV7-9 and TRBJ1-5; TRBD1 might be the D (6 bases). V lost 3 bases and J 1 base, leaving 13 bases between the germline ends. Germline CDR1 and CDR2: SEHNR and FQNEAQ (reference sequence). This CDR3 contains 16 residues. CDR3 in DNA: TGTGCCAGCAGCTTTGTGGGGGCCGGGAGCAATCAGCCCCAGCATTTT. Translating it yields CASSFVGAGSNQPQHF.

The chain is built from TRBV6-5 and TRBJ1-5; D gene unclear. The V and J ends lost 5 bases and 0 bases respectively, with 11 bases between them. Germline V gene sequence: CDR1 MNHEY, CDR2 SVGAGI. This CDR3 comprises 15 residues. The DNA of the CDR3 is TGTGCCAGCAGTCTAAGCACTTATAGCAATCAGCCCCAGCATTTT. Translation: CASSLSTYSNQPQHF.

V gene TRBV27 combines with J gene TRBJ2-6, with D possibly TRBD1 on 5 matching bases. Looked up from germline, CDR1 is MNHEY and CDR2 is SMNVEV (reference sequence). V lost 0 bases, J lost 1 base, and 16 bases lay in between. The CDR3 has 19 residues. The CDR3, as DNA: TGTGCCAGCAGTTTATCGTATCGGCCCCAGGGATCTGGGGCCAACGTCCTGACTTTC. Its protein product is CASSLSYRPQGSGANVLTF.

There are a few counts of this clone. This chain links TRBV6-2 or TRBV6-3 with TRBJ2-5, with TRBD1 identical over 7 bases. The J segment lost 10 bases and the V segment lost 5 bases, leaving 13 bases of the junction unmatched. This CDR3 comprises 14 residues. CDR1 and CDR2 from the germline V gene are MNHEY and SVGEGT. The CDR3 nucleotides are TGTGCCAGCAGTCGGACAGGTTCCCCGGACAGCCAGTACTTC. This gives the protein CASSRTGSPDSQYF.

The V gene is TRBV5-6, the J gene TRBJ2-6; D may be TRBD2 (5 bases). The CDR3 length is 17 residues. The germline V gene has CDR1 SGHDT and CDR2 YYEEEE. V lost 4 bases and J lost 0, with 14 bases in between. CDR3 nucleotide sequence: TGTGCCAGCAGCCCGAGGGCATTGGGCTCTGGGGCCAACGTCCTGACTTTC. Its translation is CASSPRALGSGANVLTF.

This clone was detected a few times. DNA of the CDR3: TGTGCCAGCAGTTTAGCTAGCGGGCGGGAGCAGTACTTC. It specifies CASSLASGREQYF. The V gene is TRBV3-1 (or the pseudogene TRBV3-2), the J gene TRBJ2-7; TRBD2 matches at 8 bases. V shed 6 bases, J shed 7 bases, and the junction held 8 bases outside the gene matches. This CDR3 comprises 13 residues. Germline CDR1 and CDR2: LGHDT and YNNKEL (reference sequence).

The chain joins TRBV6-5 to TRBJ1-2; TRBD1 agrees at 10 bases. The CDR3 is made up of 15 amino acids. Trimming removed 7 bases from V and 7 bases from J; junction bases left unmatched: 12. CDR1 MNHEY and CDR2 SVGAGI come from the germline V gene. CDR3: CASNQGQGFFGGYTF. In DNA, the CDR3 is TGTGCCAGCAACCAGGGACAGGGGTTCTTTGGTGGCTACACCTTC.

The CDR3 nucleotides are TGTGCCAGCAGTCGCGACACAGCTTTCTCCTACGAGCAGTACTTC. Translated: CASSRDTAFSYEQYF. The genes are TRBV6-2 or TRBV6-3 and TRBJ2-7, with D hard to call. CDR3 size: 15 residues. The germline V gene encodes CDR1 MNHEY and CDR2 SVGEGT. Trimming shortened V by 5 bases and J by 0 bases, and 14 bases separated the two germline ends.

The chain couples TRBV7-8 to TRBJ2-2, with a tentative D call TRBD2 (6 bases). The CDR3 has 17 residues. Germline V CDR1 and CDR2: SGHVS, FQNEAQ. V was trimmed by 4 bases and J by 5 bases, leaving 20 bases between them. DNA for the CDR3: TGTGCCAGCAGCTGGGGGGAGCTAAAGGGGACGACCGGGGAGCTGTTTTTT. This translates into CASSWGELKGTTGELFF.

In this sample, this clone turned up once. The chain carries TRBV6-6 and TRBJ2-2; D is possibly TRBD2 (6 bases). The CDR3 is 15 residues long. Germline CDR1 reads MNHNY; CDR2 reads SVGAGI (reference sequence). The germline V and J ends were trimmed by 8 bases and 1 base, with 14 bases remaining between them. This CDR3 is CASFNSGLNTGELFF. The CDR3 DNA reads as TGTGCCAGCTTTAATAGCGGTCTGAACACCGGGGAGCTGTTTTTT.

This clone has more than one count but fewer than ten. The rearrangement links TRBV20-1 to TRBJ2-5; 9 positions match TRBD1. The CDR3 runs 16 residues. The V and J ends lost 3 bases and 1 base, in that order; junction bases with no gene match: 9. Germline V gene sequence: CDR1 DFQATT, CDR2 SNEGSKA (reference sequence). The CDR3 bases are TGCAGTGCTAGTTATCCGGGACAGGGTGTCCAAGAGACCCAGTACTTC. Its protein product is CSASYPGQGVQETQYF.

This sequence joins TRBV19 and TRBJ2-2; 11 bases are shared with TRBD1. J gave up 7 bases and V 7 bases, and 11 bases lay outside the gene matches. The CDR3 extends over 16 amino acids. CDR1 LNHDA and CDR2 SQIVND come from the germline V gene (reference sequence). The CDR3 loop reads CASTNPGTGGNGELFF. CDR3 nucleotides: TGTGCCAGTACCAATCCCGGGACAGGGGGGAACGGGGAGCTGTTTTTT.

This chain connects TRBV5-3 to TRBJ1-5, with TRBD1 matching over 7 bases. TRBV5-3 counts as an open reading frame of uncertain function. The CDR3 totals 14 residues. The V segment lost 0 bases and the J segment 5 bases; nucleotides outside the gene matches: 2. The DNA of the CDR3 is TGTGCCAGAAGCTTGGACAGGGGTGATCAGCCCCAGCATTTT. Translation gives CARSLDRGDQPQHF.

CDR3 region: CASSLRRGLVYGYTF. CDR3 DNA sequence: TGTGCCAGCAGCTTAAGGAGAGGCCTCGTTTATGGCTACACCTTC. The chain joins TRBV7-9 to TRBJ1-2; D unresolved. With 2 bases removed from V and 5 bases from J, the gap between germline ends came to 15 bases. CDR3 size: 15 residues. Germline lookup yields CDR1 SEHNR and CDR2 FQNEAQ (reference sequence).

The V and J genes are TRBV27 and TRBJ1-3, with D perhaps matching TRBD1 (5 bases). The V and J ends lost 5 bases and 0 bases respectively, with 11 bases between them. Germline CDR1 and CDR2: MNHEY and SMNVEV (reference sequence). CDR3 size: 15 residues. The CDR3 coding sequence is TGTGCCAGCAGTAAAGACAGCTCCTCTGGAAACACCATATATTTT. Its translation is CASSKDSSSGNTIYF.

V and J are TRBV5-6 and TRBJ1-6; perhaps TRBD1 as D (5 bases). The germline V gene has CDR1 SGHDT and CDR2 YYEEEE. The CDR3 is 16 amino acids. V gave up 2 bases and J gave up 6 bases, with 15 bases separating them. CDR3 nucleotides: TGTGCCAGCAGCTTTGGCTTCAGGGAACCTAATTCACCCCTCCACTTT. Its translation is CASSFGFREPNSPLHF.

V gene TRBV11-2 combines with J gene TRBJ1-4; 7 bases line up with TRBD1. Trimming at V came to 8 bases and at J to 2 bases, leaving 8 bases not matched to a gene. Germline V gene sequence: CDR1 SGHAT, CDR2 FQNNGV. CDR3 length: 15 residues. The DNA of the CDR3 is TGTGCCAGCGGGACACCGACAGGGACTAATGAAAAACTGTTTTTT. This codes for CASGTPTGTNEKLFF.